One sample yielded the 18 T cell receptor beta chains listed below, sequenced in a study of T cell responses to AZD1222 COVID-19 vaccine. The assay was immunoSEQ multiplex PCR, and TCRdb's table has in-frame clones only and misses some. Of some 200,000 clones detected, about nine tenths appear once; the ten largest clones hold around 5.8%. Sequenced material: peripheral blood, taken on day 0 of AZD1222 vaccination. These receptor sequences come from an adult in good health.

The J gene is TRBJ2-5, the V gene TRBV11-2; 8 nucleotides agree with TRBD2. V lost 5 bases to trimming and J lost 4 bases; unmatched junction nucleotides: 12. The germline V gene has CDR1 SGHAT and CDR2 FQNNGV. CDR3 size: 16 residues. The CDR3 region is CASSRGDAGGLETQYF. The CDR3 DNA reads TGTGCCAGCAGCCGCGGAGATGCGGGGGGTTTAGAGACCCAGTACTTC.

The rearrangement links TRBV12-3 or TRBV12-4 to TRBJ1-2; D is unresolved. The length of the CDR3 is 13 residues. V was clipped by 6 bases and J by 1 base, with 9 bases between them. CDR3 bases: TGTGCCAGCAGGCTTGGGAATAACTATGGCTACACCTTC. It encodes CASRLGNNYGYTF.

V usage is TRBV5-1 and J usage is TRBJ2-7, with D perhaps being TRBD1 or TRBD2 (5 bases each). The germline CDR1 and CDR2 sequences are SGHRS and YFSETQ. The CDR3 has 17 amino acids. V dropped 0 bases and J dropped 0 bases, with 16 bases sitting between them. The CDR3 nucleotides are TGCGCCAGCAGCTTGGATAGGGGCAGTACTAGCTCCTACGAGCAGTACTTC. Encoded protein: CASSLDRGSTSSYEQYF.

The chain joins TRBV3-1 (or the pseudogene TRBV3-2) to TRBJ1-5, with D tentatively TRBD1 (5 bases). Trimming took off 1 base at V and 0 bases at J, with 13 bases between the two ends. The CDR3 runs to 17 residues. Germline CDR1 reads LGHDT; CDR2 reads YNNKEL (reference sequence). The DNA of the CDR3 is TGTGCCAGCAGCCAAGTAGGAAGACAGAATAGCAATCAGCCCCAGCATTTT. This gives the protein CASSQVGRQNSNQPQHF.

V usage is TRBV7-3 and J usage is TRBJ2-3; 9 bases fit TRBD1. Germline V lookup: CDR1 SGHTA, CDR2 FQGTGA. V shed 3 bases, J shed 4 bases, and the junction held 2 bases outside the gene matches. The CDR3 sequence is 14 residues long. Written as DNA, the CDR3 is TGTGCCAGCAGCTTCGGACAGGGGCCAGATACGCAGTATTTT. Translation: CASSFGQGPDTQYF.

The chain carries TRBV11-3 and TRBJ1-2; TRBD1 is a possible D gene (5 bases). The CDR3 extends over 12 amino acids. Trimming stripped 1 base from V and 8 bases from J, with 8 bases between. Per germline, CDR1 SGHNT and CDR2 YENEEA. The CDR3 reads CASSLGGVGYTF. The CDR3 bases are TGTGCCAGCAGCTTAGGGGGGGTCGGCTACACCTTC.

This rearrangement joins TRBV27 to TRBJ1-6; possible D gene TRBD1, 5 bases. Germline assignment: CDR1 MNHEY and CDR2 SMNVEV (reference sequence). V was trimmed by 5 bases and J by 0 bases, leaving 11 bases between them. The CDR3 length is 16 residues. CDR3 sequence reads: CASSPRDGSYNSPLHF. Here the CDR3 DNA reads TGTGCCAGCAGTCCCCGGGACGGCTCCTATAATTCACCCCTCCACTTT.

The rearrangement uses TRBV3-1 (or the pseudogene TRBV3-2) and TRBJ2-7, with D hard to call. V was cut by 4 bases and J by 3 bases, with 16 bases left in between. The V gene's germline CDR1 is LGHDT and CDR2 YNNKEL (reference sequence). The CDR3 extends over 15 amino acids. CDR3 coding DNA: TGTGCCAGCAGCCCACGATCAAGGAGCAGCTACGAGCAGTACTTC. Translation: CASSPRSRSSYEQYF.

V usage is TRBV6-5 and J usage is TRBJ2-7, with 7 bases lining up with TRBD1. Trimming at V came to 7 bases and at J to 1 base, leaving 10 bases not matched to a gene. There are 15 residues in the CDR3. Germline assignment: CDR1 MNHEY and CDR2 SVGAGI. The CDR3 protein is CASNTGQAVSYEQYF. In DNA, the CDR3 is TGTGCCAGCAACACAGGACAGGCCGTATCCTACGAGCAGTACTTC.

The table lists this clone with a count of one. Other DNA sequences in this sample translate to the same CDR3. The V call is TRBV5-1, the J call TRBJ2-2; weak D call: TRBD1 (5 bases). V dropped 0 bases and J dropped 0 bases, with 9 bases sitting between them. CDR1 is SGHRS and CDR2 is YFSETQ in the germline V gene. This CDR3 contains 16 residues. The CDR3 sequence is CASSLAATANTGELFF. The CDR3 region has the DNA TGCGCCAGCAGCTTGGCTGCGACAGCGAACACCGGGGAGCTGTTTTTT.

This clone appeared once. The chain carries TRBV28 and TRBJ2-7, with 7 bases lining up with TRBD1. This CDR3 is 11 amino acids long. Germline CDR1 and CDR2: MDHEN and SYDVKM. Trimming cost V 11 bases and J 6 bases; bases outside gene matches: 7. The DNA of the CDR3 is TGTGCCTACTCTAGGGGGCGCGAGCAGTACTTC. Its protein product is CAYSRGREQYF.

The J gene is TRBJ2-7, the V gene TRBV18; D is perhaps TRBD2 (6 bases). The CDR3 runs 15 residues. Germline V gives CDR1 KGHSH, CDR2 LQKENI. V was trimmed by 3 bases and J by 1 base, leaving 13 bases between them. CDR3 nucleotides: TGTGCCAGCTCACCCTCGGGCGGGAAATCCTACGAGCAGTACTTC. Encoded protein: CASSPSGGKSYEQYF.

This clone came up once. This sequence joins TRBV6-6 and TRBJ1-4; D is undetermined. CDR1 and CDR2 from the germline V gene are MNHNY and SVGAGI (reference sequence). V shed 0 bases and J shed 3 bases, with 8 bases lying between them. The CDR3 is 15 amino acids. CDR3 bases: TGTGCCAGCAGTTACTCTGGACTCTCTAATGAAAAACTGTTTTTT. Residues: CASSYSGLSNEKLFF.

The chain couples TRBV28 to TRBJ2-7; possibly TRBD2 for D (6 bases). V gave up 1 base and J gave up 4 bases, with 14 bases separating them. Germline V CDR1 and CDR2: MDHEN, SYDVKM. CDR3 length equals 15 residues. As DNA, the CDR3 is TGTGCCAGCAGTTTATATGGCGGGAACGTTTACGAGCAGTACTTC. It is translated as CASSLYGGNVYEQYF.

The rearrangement joins TRBV6-2 or TRBV6-3 to TRBJ2-1; 11 nucleotides match TRBD2. Germline CDR1 reads MNHEY; CDR2 reads SVGEGT. After removal of 5 bases from V and 0 bases from J, the junction contained 9 bases not matched to a gene. CDR3 length: 18 residues. CDR3 in DNA: TGTGCCAGCAGTCGCCCCCCTAGCGGGAGGAGCTCCTACAATGAGCAGTTCTTC. Its translation: CASSRPPSGRSSYNEQFF.

The genes are TRBV2 and TRBJ2-2; TRBD2 agrees at 9 bases. The V gene end was trimmed by 7 bases and the J gene end by 4 bases; junction bases not matched to a gene: 4. The length of the CDR3 is 14 residues. Germline loops: CDR1 SNHLY, CDR2 FYNNEI. CDR3 region: CASTLAGSTGELFF. CDR3 bases: TGTGCCAGCACCCTAGCGGGGAGCACCGGGGAGCTGTTTTTT.

V gene TRBV27 combines with J gene TRBJ1-1; D perhaps matches TRBD1 (6 bases). The CDR3 covers 15 residues. Germline V gives CDR1 MNHEY, CDR2 SMNVEV (reference sequence). V was clipped by 2 bases and J by 3 bases, with 13 bases between them. This CDR3 is CASSLGRGGDTEAFF. In nucleotides, the CDR3 is TGTGCCAGCAGTTTAGGGCGAGGGGGGGACACTGAAGCTTTCTTT.

The V gene is TRBV6-5, the J gene TRBJ2-7; TRBD2 matches 10 bases. V lost 6 bases, J lost 0 bases, and 5 bases stayed unmatched. This CDR3 spans 15 amino acids. Looked up from germline, CDR1 is MNHEY and CDR2 is SVGAGI. The CDR3 DNA reads as TGTGCCAGCAGGGGCGAGCGGGGGGGCTCCTACGAGCAGTACTTC. Its translation: CASRGERGGSYEQYF.